Listed below are T cell receptor beta chains from one sample, sequenced in a study of cytomegalovirus exposure and HLA in healthy donors. The repertoire was sequenced with immunoSEQ multiplex PCR; TCRdb's copy has only in-frame clones and lacks some. The ten top clones account for 5.5% to 7.5%, within a sample of under 200,000 clones. The specimen was PBMCs. These receptors were taken from a man aged 30-40 years in good health and CMV-seronegative. Each CDR3 is given with its conserved first and last residue. Fields, in order: V gene, J gene, D gene, CDR3 protein, CDR3 DNA. A D gene is named only where the DNA matches it firmly.

TRBV1	TRBJ2-7	-	CTSSQAGGSYEQYF	TGCACCAGCAGCCAAGCGGGGGGCTCCTACGAGCAGTACTTC
TRBV19	TRBJ1-5	-	CASSISGEGGQPQHF	TGTGCCAGTAGTATTTCGGGGGAAGGAGGGCAGCCCCAGCATTTT
TRBV7-9	TRBJ2-7	-	CASSLYGSRTENYEQYF	TGTGCCAGCAGCTTATACGGGTCGCGGACAGAGAACTACGAGCAGTACTTC
TRBV5-1	TRBJ1-4	TRBD1	CASSSPNRGPNEKLFF	TGCGCCAGCAGCAGCCCCAACAGGGGTCCAAATGAAAAACTGTTTTTT
TRBV27	TRBJ2-7	TRBD1	CASSTGAEQYF	TGTGCCAGCAGCACAGGGGCCGAGCAGTACTTC
TRBV7-2	TRBJ1-5	TRBD1	CASSLAGGGQGNQPQHF	TGTGCCAGCAGCTTAGCGGGGGGTGGACAGGGCAATCAGCCCCAGCATTTT
TRBV28	TRBJ2-7	-	CASSSSTVYEQYF	TGTGCCAGCAGCAGCTCGACAGTCTACGAGCAGTACTTC
TRBV6-5	TRBJ1-2	TRBD1	CASSGTAYYGYTF	TGTGCCAGCAGTGGGACAGCTTACTATGGCTACACCTTC
TRBV5-1	TRBJ2-1	TRBD2	CASSLVSSGRNEQFF	TGCGCCAGCAGCTTGGTGTCTAGCGGGAGAAATGAGCAGTTCTTC
TRBV28	TRBJ2-5	TRBD2	CASSFQGGKGTQYF	TGTGCCAGCAGTTTTCAGGGAGGGAAAGGGACCCAGTACTTC
TRBV28	TRBJ1-5	TRBD1	CASSTGTGIGSNQPQHF	TGTGCCAGCAGTACCGGGACAGGGATCGGAAGCAATCAGCCCCAGCATTTT
TRBV27	TRBJ2-1	TRBD2	CASSLSAGATYNEQFF	TGTGCCAGCAGTTTGTCAGCGGGAGCGACCTACAATGAGCAGTTCTTC
TRBV6-6	TRBJ2-3	TRBD1	CASSSPGQGAADTQYF	TGTGCCAGCAGTTCCCCGGGACAGGGGGCCGCAGATACGCAGTATTTT
TRBV5-1	TRBJ2-1	-	CASTYPENEQFF	TGCGCCAGCACCTACCCCGAGAATGAGCAGTTCTTC
TRBV11-3	TRBJ1-3	-	CASSLLWGPLSGNTIYF	TGTGCCAGCAGCTTACTTTGGGGGCCTTTGTCGGGAAACACCATATATTTT
TRBV6-5	TRBJ1-4	-	CASRDRGGNEKLFF	TGTGCCAGCAGGGACCGAGGGGGAAATGAAAAACTGTTTTTT
TRBV4-1	TRBJ1-2	-	CASSQDSSVGYTF	TGCGCCAGCAGCCAGGACAGTTCTGTTGGCTACACCTTC
TRBV9	TRBJ1-2	-	CASSTRAGDYGYTF	TGTGCCAGCAGCACCCGGGCCGGGGACTATGGCTACACCTTC
TRBV7-2	TRBJ2-1	-	CASSLVGSAANNEQFF	TGTGCCAGCAGCTTAGTCGGCAGCGCCGCCAACAATGAGCAGTTCTTC
TRBV7-3	TRBJ2-3	-	CASSLSGSDTQYF	TGTGCCAGCAGCTTATCCGGGTCAGATACGCAGTATTTT
TRBV9	TRBJ2-5	TRBD1	CASSAWGVTGAEETQYF	TGTGCCAGCAGCGCTTGGGGGGTGACAGGGGCCGAAGAGACCCAGTACTTC
TRBV30	TRBJ2-7	-	CAWSETGHRSYEQYF	TGTGCCTGGAGTGAGACGGGACACAGGTCTTACGAGCAGTACTTC
TRBV5-1	TRBJ1-2	-	CASSADGGLGYTF	TGCGCCAGCAGCGCGGACGGGGGGCTCGGCTACACCTTC
TRBV18	TRBJ1-4	-	CASSPFGLRDFEKLFF	TGTGCCAGCTCACCATTTGGGCTCAGGGATTTTGAAAAACTGTTTTTT
TRBV7-2	TRBJ2-7	-	CASSLAPYRDYEQYF	TGTGCCAGCAGCTTAGCCCCGTACAGGGACTACGAGCAGTACTTC
TRBV6-5	TRBJ2-3	-	CASFQGGADTQYF	TGTGCAAGCTTCCAGGGAGGAGCAGATACGCAGTATTTT
TRBV9	TRBJ2-7	-	CASSPQDSYEQYF	TGTGCCAGCAGCCCCCAGGACAGTTACGAGCAGTACTTC
TRBV4-2	TRBJ2-1	-	CASSPGTDSYNEQFF	TGTGCCAGCAGCCCAGGGACTGATTCCTACAATGAGCAGTTCTTC
TRBV7-2	TRBJ2-1	-	CASSLRSGSYNEQFF	TGTGCCAGCAGCTTACGGTCAGGATCATACAATGAGCAGTTCTTC
TRBV2	TRBJ2-5	TRBD2	CASSEREVGETQYF	TGTGCCAGCAGTGAGCGGGAGGTGGGGGAGACCCAGTACTTC